Each of the 14 T cell receptor beta chains below was sequenced from the same sample in a study of T-cell reconstitution after alpha-beta-depleted transplantation in children (dated by TCRdb to the mid-2010s). Library method: PCR. Sequencing relied on an Illumina HiSeq 2500. TCR library preparation used molecular barcoding, with unique molecular identifiers applied to normalize quantification of the TCRbeta repertoire. TCRdb cleaned the public reads at Q25 with fastp, built clones with MiXCR and kept in-frame beta chains. Each CDR3 protein appears once, grouped with its most common genes and DNA. The sample table lists some 5,000 distinct CDR3 sequences, less than 9% of them with a count of one. The ten largest clones add up to more than 1.5% of the sample. The sample's time point label, decoded: day 60 (about 2 months) after transplantation. Sample treatment or condition, as interpreted from the label and publication: allogeneic hematopoietic cell transplantation with graft depleted of TCRalphabeta T cells and CD19 B cells.

The sample here was PBMCs, mostly from graft donor cells, taken 60 days after TCRalphabeta/CD19-depleted stem cell transplant. The receptors shown here come from a boy younger than two who had a stem cell transplant for SCID, so the T cells may come from the graft donor.

At least ten counts were recorded for this clonotype. The chain employs TRBV7-2 and TRBJ1-6, with a tentative D call TRBD1 (6 bases). CDR1 SGHTA and CDR2 FQGNSA come from the germline V gene. V was clipped by 5 bases and J by 7 bases, with 18 bases between them. The CDR3 totals 16 residues. Written as DNA, the CDR3 is TGTGCCAGCAGCCCCGAAAGGGGGAGAGAAAATTCACCCCTCCACTTT. Translated, it gives CASSPERGRENSPLHF.

This clonotype was recorded only once. At one end the junction does not follow the germline gene, possibly because of a read error. The rearrangement joins TRBV5-4 to TRBJ2-2; TRBD2 matches at 7 bases. Germline values: CDR1 SGHNT, CDR2 YYREEE (reference sequence). The CDR3 has 14 residues. DNA for the CDR3: TGTGCCAGCAGCTTTCGGATTCCCAGCGGGGAGCTGCTTTTT. It codes for CASSFRIPSGELLF.

There are many counts of this clonotype. The chain is built from TRBV10-3 and TRBJ2-7; the D gene could be TRBD1 or TRBD2 (5 bases each). Trimming removed 4 bases at V and 0 bases at J, with 13 bases between. CDR1 and CDR2 from the germline V gene are ENHRY and SYGVKD. This CDR3 region has 15 residues. This chain's CDR3 is CAISGGGPRSYEQYF. The CDR3 coding sequence is TGTGCCATCAGTGGGGGCGGGCCGCGCTCCTACGAGCAGTACTTC.

The V gene is TRBV29-1, the J gene TRBJ2-7; TRBD1 agrees at 8 bases. This CDR3 has 12 residues. CDR1 is SQVTM, CDR2 ANQGSEA, per germline. The trim removed 6 bases at V and 7 bases at J, leaving 8 bases unmatched. Written as DNA, the CDR3 is TGCAGCGTACGAACAGGGGGAGGAGAGCAGTACTTC. Protein sequence: CSVRTGGGEQYF.

This clonotype is judged medium-sized. V and J are TRBV10-3 and TRBJ1-4, with D possibly matching TRBD1 (5 bases). This CDR3 is 15 amino acids long. Per the germline V gene, CDR1 is ENHRY and CDR2 is SYGVKD. V lost 2 bases and J 8 bases, leaving 15 bases between the germline ends. CDR3 sequence: CAISELGVQQEKLFF. The CDR3 coding sequence is TGTGCCATCAGTGAGCTAGGGGTGCAACAGGAAAAACTGTTTTTT.

This clonotype is categorized as medium-sized. The V and J genes are TRBV6-6 and TRBJ1-1; D might be TRBD1 (5 bases). Trimming pared 5 bases from V and 1 base from J, leaving 8 bases between. Germline V lookup: CDR1 MNHNY, CDR2 SVGAGI (reference sequence). The CDR3 totals 13 residues. CDR3 amino acids: CASSKTGNTEAFF. CDR3 bases: TGTGCCAGCAGTAAAACAGGGAACACTGAAGCTTTCTTT.

This clonotype was seen repeatedly, ten times or more. The DNA for the CDR3 is TGTGCTAGTGGTTTGAGGGAGGGGATGATTTCGAACACTGAAGCTTTCTTT. Residues: CASGLREGMISNTEAFF. The chain links TRBV12-5 to TRBJ1-1; perhaps TRBD1 as D (5 bases). V dropped 2 bases and J dropped 1 base, with 17 bases sitting between them. The CDR3 spans 17 residues. CDR1 and CDR2 from the germline V gene are LGHNT and FRNRAP.

This clonotype was seen at least ten times. The CDR3: CASSLGRRYSNQPQHF. Written as DNA, the CDR3 is TGTGCCAGCAGCTTAGGACGGAGATATAGCAATCAGCCCCAGCATTTT. The chain recombines TRBV11-2 with TRBJ1-5; D not resolved. The V gene lost 1 base and the J gene lost 0 bases, with 10 bases spanning the gap. The germline gives CDR1 SGHAT, CDR2 FQNNGV. This CDR3 has 16 residues.

This clonotype was observed at least ten times. This chain joins TRBV15 and TRBJ1-3, with D uncertain. Germline V gene data show CDR1 as LNHNV and CDR2 as YYDKDF (reference sequence). With 1 base removed from V and 6 bases from J, the gap between germline ends came to 16 bases. The CDR3 runs to 16 residues. The CDR3 here is CATSRGTYKRLNTIYF. The CDR3 DNA follows: TGTGCCACCAGCAGAGGGACGTATAAAAGATTAAACACCATATATTTT.

This clonotype was detected many times. This rearrangement joins TRBV6-2 or TRBV6-3 to TRBJ2-7; D may be TRBD1 (6 bases). Deletions cut 6 bases from V and 3 bases from J, with 24 bases between. This CDR3 is built from 17 residues. Looked up from germline, CDR1 is MNHEY and CDR2 is SVGEGT. Here the CDR3 DNA reads TGTGCCAGCAGCCACAGGCCCTTAGGTTACAGGGTCTACGAGCAGTACTTC. It yields the protein CASSHRPLGYRVYEQYF.

By its share, this clonotype is medium-sized. This sequence joins TRBV7-3 and TRBJ1-5, with a weak D call TRBD1 (6 bases). Trimming left V 4 bases short and J 0 bases short, with 13 bases between. This CDR3 has 16 amino acids. Germline CDR1 SGHTA, CDR2 FQGTGA. The CDR3 region has the DNA TGTGCCAGCAGCTCCCCTGGGACACGTAGCAATCAGCCCCAGCATTTT. Translated: CASSSPGTRSNQPQHF.

This clonotype is medium-sized in the sample. J is TRBJ1-5 and V is TRBV18; the match to TRBD1 covers 11 bases. The CDR3 is 17 amino acids. J was trimmed by 0 bases and V by 6 bases; bases with no gene match: 7. Germline CDR1 reads KGHSH; CDR2 reads LQKENI. CDR3 DNA: TGTGCCAGCTCCCCGGACAGGGGGCTACTTAGCAATCAGCCCCAGCATTTT. Translation: CASSPDRGLLSNQPQHF.

This clonotype is medium-sized (0.01 to 0.1%) within its sample. The chain uses TRBV7-9 and TRBJ2-7; tentative D call: TRBD1 (5 bases). The germline V gene has CDR1 SEHNR and CDR2 FQNEAQ (reference sequence). V was clipped by 4 bases and J by 2 bases, with 18 bases between them. This CDR3 is built from 16 residues. The CDR3 nucleotides read TGTGCCAGCAGCTCTTTCTGGGGCTCCAGGACCTACGAGCAGTACTTC. Amino acid sequence: CASSSFWGSRTYEQYF.

This clonotype was seen ten or more times. The gene calls are TRBV5-6 and TRBJ2-5; 11 bases map to TRBD2. The J segment lost 3 bases and the V segment lost 1 base, leaving 5 bases of the junction unmatched. Looked up from germline, CDR1 is SGHDT and CDR2 is YYEEEE. This CDR3 has 16 amino acids. The CDR3 DNA reads as TGTGCCAGCAGCTTGAGTCTAGCGGGGGGAGAAGAGACCCAGTACTTC. Amino acids: CASSLSLAGGEETQYF. Full variable domain (rest looked up from reference TRBV5-6 and TRBJ2-5): DAGVTQSPTHLIKTRGQQVTLRCSPKSGHDTVSWYQQALGQGPQFIFQYYEEEERQRGNFPDRFSGHQFPNYSSELNVNALLLGDSALYLCASSLSLAGGEETQYFGPGTRLLVL.